These T cell receptor beta chains were read from a single sample in a study of blood T cells in healthy people across ages. TCRdb called the 5' RACE reads again in MiXCR, with one record for every CDR3 protein. The sample shows roughly 800,000 distinct CDR3 sequences, roughly 50% of them seen only once. The specimen was blood. Every receptor here comes from a man aged 30 to 39 in good health. The CDR3 runs from the conserved cysteine through the conserved F or W. The D gene is left open where the match is weak. Clone size is not always given. Where it is, it says once, few, many or a class for expanded clones.

clone_size d_call j_call v_call cdr3_aa cdr3_nt
NA TRBD1 TRBJ1-2 TRBV11-2 CASRSNRGGWPYGYTF TGTGCCAGCAGGTCCAACAGGGGAGGTTGGCCCTATGGCTACACCTTC
NA NA TRBJ2-7 TRBV6-5 CASKQEPFGYEQYF TGTGCCAGCAAACAGGAACCCTTCGGGTACGAGCAGTACTTC
NA NA TRBJ1-2 TRBV29-1 CSTRTDNYGYTF TGCAGCACAAGGACGGATAACTATGGCTACACCTTC
NA NA TRBJ2-1 TRBV3-1 CASSQDAGSWGEQFF TGTGCCAGCAGCCAAGATGCTGGCAGCTGGGGCGAGCAGTTCTTC
NA TRBD2 TRBJ2-1 TRBV7-2 CASSLGLGYNEQFF TGTGCCAGCAGCTTGGGACTAGGATACAATGAGCAGTTCTTC
NA TRBD2 TRBJ2-1 TRBV4-2 CASSQWGAEREGNEQFF TGTGCCAGCAGCCAATGGGGGGCCGAGCGGGAGGGCAATGAGCAGTTCTTC
NA NA TRBJ2-3 TRBV12-3/TRBV12-4 CASSWSLSMGGAPYTQYF TGTGCCAGCAGTTGGAGTCTTTCAATGGGGGGGGCCCCTTATACGCAGTATTTT
NA TRBD1 TRBJ2-6 TRBV29-1 CSVGQGASGANVLTF TGCAGCGTTGGTCAGGGGGCGTCCGGGGCCAACGTCCTGACTTTC
NA NA TRBJ1-5 TRBV7-2 CASSAQTGNQPQHF TGTGCCAGCAGCGCTCAGACAGGAAATCAGCCCCAGCATTTT
NA TRBD1 TRBJ1-1 TRBV7-2 CASSTRTGQNTEAFF TGTGCCAGCAGCACCCGGACAGGGCAGAACACTGAAGCTTTCTTT
NA TRBD1 TRBJ1-2 TRBV4-2 CASSQPQGADYGYTF TGTGCCAGCAGCCAACCACAGGGGGCGGACTATGGCTACACCTTC
few TRBD2 TRBJ2-1 TRBV7-9 CASSRNRRGLGRDEQFF TGTGCCAGCAGCCGGAACAGACGGGGCTTAGGGAGGGATGAGCAGTTCTTC
few TRBD2 TRBJ2-3 TRBV10-3 CAIKAGLESTDTQYF TGTGCCATCAAGGCCGGACTAGAGTCCACAGATACGCAGTATTTT
few NA TRBJ1-4 TRBV7-9 CASRALTSNNEKLFF TGTGCCAGCAGGGCGCTGACAAGTAATAATGAAAAACTGTTTTTT
once NA TRBJ2-3 TRBV20-1 CSAEWQAATTDTQYF TGCAGTGCCGAGTGGCAGGCGGCCACCACAGATACGCAGTATTTT
few NA TRBJ2-7 TRBV7-9 CASSPSVDNSYEQYF TGTGCCAGCAGCCCAAGTGTGGACAACTCCTACGAGCAGTACTTC
NA NA TRBJ1-6 TRBV20-1 CSAPAGGTNSPLHF TGCAGTGCGCCGGCAGGAGGGACGAATTCACCCCTCCACTTT
NA NA TRBJ1-2 TRBV6-1 CASLPANSYGYTF TGTGCCAGCTTGCCCGCGAATAGCTATGGCTACACCTTC
NA TRBD2 TRBJ2-7 TRBV28 CASSPTSGIYEQYF TGTGCCAGCAGTCCAACTAGCGGGATCTACGAGCAGTACTTC
NA TRBD1 TRBJ1-5 TRBV29-1 CSVGQGDNQPQHF TGCAGCGTTGGGCAGGGGGACAATCAGCCCCAGCATTTT
NA TRBD1 TRBJ2-5 TRBV20-1 CSARDRGKETQYF TGCAGTGCCCGGGACAGGGGCAAAGAGACCCAGTACTTC
NA TRBD1 TRBJ1-1 TRBV20-1 CSAMGQWGTEAFF TGCAGTGCAATGGGACAGTGGGGCACTGAAGCTTTCTTT
NA NA TRBJ2-7 TRBV27 CASSRGFEQYF TGTGCCAGCAGTCGGGGGTTCGAGCAGTACTTC
NA NA TRBJ2-7 TRBV6-6 CASSYSTRDINYEQYF TGTGCCAGCAGTTACTCCACCAGGGACATTAACTACGAGCAGTACTTC
few NA TRBJ2-6 TRBV30 CAWNFPGANVLTF TGTGCCTGGAACTTTCCTGGGGCCAACGTCCTGACTTTC
NA NA TRBJ2-7 TRBV6-5 CASSYSRDASLNEQYF TGTGCCAGCAGTTACTCGAGGGACGCGAGCCTGAACGAGCAGTACTTC
NA TRBD2 TRBJ2-7 TRBV12-3/TRBV12-4 CASSFVAGGPSSYEQYF TGTGCCAGCAGTTTTGTAGCGGGAGGGCCGAGCTCCTACGAGCAGTACTTC
NA NA TRBJ2-3 TRBV29-1 CSVSVLAVSTDTQYF TGCAGCGTTTCTGTACTAGCAGTAAGCACAGATACGCAGTATTTT
NA TRBD1 TRBJ1-2 TRBV25-1 CASSKGQLYGYTF TGTGCCAGCAGTAAGGGACAGCTCTATGGCTACACCTTC
NA NA TRBJ2-1 TRBV6-1 CASRQGTTLNEQFF TGTGCCAGCAGACAGGGGACTACCCTTAATGAGCAGTTCTTC
NA NA TRBJ1-4 TRBV7-9 CASSHGDRFNEKLFF TGTGCCAGCAGCCATGGGGACCGCTTTAATGAAAAACTGTTTTTT
few TRBD1 TRBJ2-4 TRBV29-1 CSVVQGAKNIQYF TGCAGCGTCGTACAGGGGGCCAAAAACATTCAGTACTTC
NA TRBD2 TRBJ2-1 TRBV6-2/TRBV6-3 CASRGDAYNEQFF TGTGCCAGCCGGGGGGACGCCTACAATGAGCAGTTCTTC
once NA TRBJ2-7 TRBV4-2 CATQGGIGLYEQYF TGTGCCACCCAGGGGGGCATAGGCCTATACGAGCAGTACTTC
NA NA TRBJ1-2 TRBV6-5 CASYKGSYGYTF TGTGCCAGCTATAAGGGGAGCTATGGCTACACCTTC
once NA TRBJ2-1 TRBV4-2 CASSRTSTTLGDEQFF TGTGCCAGCAGCCGAACAAGTACAACTTTGGGGGATGAGCAGTTCTTC
once NA TRBJ1-5 TRBV7-9 CASSSGFSQPQHF TGTGCCAGCAGCTCAGGGTTTTCACAGCCCCAGCATTTT
NA TRBD1 TRBJ2-1 TRBV3-1 CASSQDKGQGTDEQFF TGTGCCAGCAGCCAAGATAAGGGACAGGGGACCGATGAGCAGTTCTTC
NA NA TRBJ1-2 TRBV7-9 CASSSGAGYGYTF TGTGCCAGCAGCTCCGGAGCCGGCTATGGCTACACCTTC
NA NA TRBJ2-6 TRBV7-2 CASSPESYGANVLTF TGTGCCAGCAGCCCCGAGTCATATGGGGCCAACGTCCTGACTTTC
NA TRBD1 TRBJ2-7 TRBV5-5 CASSLETGTGDLYEQYF TGTGCCAGCAGCTTGGAGACCGGGACAGGGGACCTCTACGAGCAGTACTTC
NA TRBD2 TRBJ2-3 TRBV27 CASSMGLAGGLSTDTQYF TGTGCCAGCAGTATGGGACTAGCGGGGGGGCTAAGCACAGATACGCAGTATTTT
NA NA TRBJ2-1 TRBV6-5 CASCSTNEQFF TGTGCCAGTTGCAGCACTAATGAGCAGTTCTTC
NA TRBD2 TRBJ2-3 TRBV6-5 CASSMLAGAGNTQYF TGTGCCAGCAGTATGCTAGCGGGGGCGGGGAATACGCAGTATTTT
NA TRBD1 TRBJ2-7 TRBV20-1 CSGNKGTVSYEQYF TGCAGTGGGAACAAAGGGACAGTCTCCTACGAGCAGTACTTC
NA NA TRBJ2-5 TRBV20-1 CSLQVGGGETQYF TGCTCCCTACAGGTGGGGGGCGGAGAGACCCAGTACTTC